This T cell receptor beta chain came from a study of blood T cell repertoires in COVID-19. Clones were read by immunoSEQ multiplex PCR, and TCRdb kept only the in-frame ones, dropping some. The top ten clones hold around 19% of a sample with around 200,000 clones, 85% of them seen once. The CDR3 totals 16 residues. Looked up from germline, CDR1 is SGDLS and CDR2 is YYNGEE. V lost 3 bases and J 5 bases, leaving 17 bases between the germline ends. Participants were placed into cohorts based on the clinical history they reported. This chain connects TRBV9 to TRBJ2-2, with D maybe TRBD2 (5 bases). The sequence was collected from a man aged 40-49 years who had recovered from COVID-19. Input material: PBMCs or T cells enriched from blood (not recorded which). The CDR3 is CASSDPSLGVTGELFF. CDR3 bases: TGTGCCAGCAGCGACCCCTCCTTGGGAGTGACCGGGGAGCTGTTTTTT.